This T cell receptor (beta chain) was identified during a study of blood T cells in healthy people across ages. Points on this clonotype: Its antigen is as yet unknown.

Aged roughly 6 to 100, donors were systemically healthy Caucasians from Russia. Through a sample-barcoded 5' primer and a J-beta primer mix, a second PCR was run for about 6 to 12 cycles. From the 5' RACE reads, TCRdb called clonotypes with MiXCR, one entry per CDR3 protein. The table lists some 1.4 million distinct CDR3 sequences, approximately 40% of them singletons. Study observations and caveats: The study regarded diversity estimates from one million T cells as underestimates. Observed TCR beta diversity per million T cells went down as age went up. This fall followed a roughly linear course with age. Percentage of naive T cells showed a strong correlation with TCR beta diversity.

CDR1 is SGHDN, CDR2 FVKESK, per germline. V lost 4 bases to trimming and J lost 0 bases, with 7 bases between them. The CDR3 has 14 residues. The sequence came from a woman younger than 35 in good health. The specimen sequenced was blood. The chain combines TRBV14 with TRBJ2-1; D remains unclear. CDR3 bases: TGTGCCAGCAGCCTCCGAATCTCCTACAATGAGCAGTTCTTC. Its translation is CASSLRISYNEQFF.